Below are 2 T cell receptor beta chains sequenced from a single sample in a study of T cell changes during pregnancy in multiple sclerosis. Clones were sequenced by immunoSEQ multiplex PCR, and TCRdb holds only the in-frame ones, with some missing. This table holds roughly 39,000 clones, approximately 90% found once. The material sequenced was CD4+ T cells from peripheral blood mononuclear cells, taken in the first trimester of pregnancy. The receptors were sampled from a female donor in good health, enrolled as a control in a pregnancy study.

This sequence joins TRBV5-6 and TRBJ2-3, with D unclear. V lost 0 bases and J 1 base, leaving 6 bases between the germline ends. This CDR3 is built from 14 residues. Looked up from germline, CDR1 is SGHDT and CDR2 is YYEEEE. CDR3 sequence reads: CASSLALGTDTQYF. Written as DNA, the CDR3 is TGTGCCAGCAGCTTGGCCCTAGGCACAGATACGCAGTATTTT.

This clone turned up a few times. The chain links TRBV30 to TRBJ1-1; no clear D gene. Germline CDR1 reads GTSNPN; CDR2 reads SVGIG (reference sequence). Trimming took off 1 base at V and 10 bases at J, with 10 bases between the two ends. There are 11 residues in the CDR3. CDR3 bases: TGTGCCTGGAGTGCAAAAATCGGAGCTTTCTTT. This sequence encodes CAWSAKIGAFF. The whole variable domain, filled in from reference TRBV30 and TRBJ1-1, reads SQTIHQWPATLVQPVGSPLSLECTVEGTSNPNLYWYRQAAGRGLQLLFYSVGIGQISSEVPQNLSASRPQDRQFILSSKKLLLSDSGFYLCAWSAKIGAFFGQGTRLTVV.